What follows are 29 T cell receptor beta chains derived from one specimen sequenced in a study of cytomegalovirus exposure and HLA in healthy donors. PCR used 60 Vbeta primers and 13 Jbeta primers. Profiled with immunoSEQ multiplex PCR; TCRdb holds only in-frame clones, not every one. Of 160,000 or so clones listed, around 84% were seen once; the top ten hold 2% to 2.5%. The sample was PBMCs. Source of these receptors: a young woman in good health and CMV-seronegative.

The rearrangement uses TRBV6-5 and TRBJ2-5, with D unresolved. Germline V lookup: CDR1 MNHEY, CDR2 SVGAGI. CDR3 length: 13 amino acids. Trimming left V 6 bases short and J 5 bases short, with 13 bases between. As DNA, the CDR3 is TGTGCCAGCAGCCCGGTCGGGTTGGAGACCCAGTACTTC. Its translation: CASSPVGLETQYF.

This chain joins TRBV4-1 and TRBJ2-3, with D hard to call. The CDR3 runs 18 residues. The V end lost 0 bases, the J end lost 1 base, and 17 bases lay between the germline ends. Germline assignment: CDR1 MGHRA and CDR2 YSYEKL. CDR3 loop: CASSQDHLARLRTDTQYF. The CDR3 bases are TGCGCCAGCAGCCAAGATCACTTAGCCCGACTTCGCACAGATACGCAGTATTTT.

This sequence joins TRBV5-1 and TRBJ2-6, with D perhaps matching TRBD1 (6 bases). The V end was cut by 2 bases, the J end by 1 base, with 13 bases between. The length of the CDR3 is 17 residues. Germline CDR1 and CDR2: SGHRS and YFSETQ. CDR3 amino acids: CASSLGRGGSGANVLTF. In DNA form, the CDR3 reads TGCGCCAGCAGCTTAGGCAGGGGCGGTTCTGGGGCCAACGTCCTGACTTTC. The full variable domain, rest sourced from reference TRBV5-1 and TRBJ2-6, is KAGVTQTPRYLIKTRGQQVTLSCSPISGHRSVSWYQQTPGQGLQFLFEYFSETQRNKGNFPGRFSGRQFSNSRSEMNVSTLELGDSALYLCASSLGRGGSGANVLTFGAGSRLTVL.

This clone was seen only once. The chain is built from TRBV11-2 and TRBJ1-5; unclear D gene. Per germline, CDR1 SGHAT and CDR2 FQNNGV. CDR3 size: 13 residues. V was cut by 0 bases and J by 5 bases, with 5 bases left in between. CDR3 DNA: TGTGCCAGCAGCTTAGAGGCAGATCAGCCCCAGCATTTT. Protein product: CASSLEADQPQHF.

A word on this clone: Compared with germline, one end of the junction differs, possibly owing to a read error. V usage is TRBV5-6 and J usage is TRBJ2-7, with TRBD2 matching over 8 bases. Germline V CDR1 and CDR2: SGHDT, YYEEEE. This CDR3 spans 14 amino acids. Here the CDR3 reads CASSLSGVLDEQHF. The CDR3 DNA reads as TGTGCCAGCAGCCTTAGCGGGGTGCTAGACGAGCAGCACTTC.

This clone was seen more than once but under ten times. J is TRBJ2-2 and V is TRBV4-1; 7 bases fit TRBD2. From germline, CDR1 is MGHRA and CDR2 YSYEKL. V lost 0 bases and J lost 7; bases outside the gene matches: 2. The CDR3 contains 14 residues. The chain's CDR3 is CASSQEWTSGELFF. The CDR3 bases are TGCGCCAGCAGCCAAGAGTGGACTAGCGGGGAGCTGTTTTTT.

V and J are TRBV27 and TRBJ2-3; a possible D gene is TRBD2 (6 bases). The CDR3 totals 17 residues. The germline V gene encodes CDR1 MNHEY and CDR2 SMNVEV (reference sequence). Trimming took 7 bases from V and 3 from J, leaving 23 bases between them. For the CDR3, the DNA is TGTGCCAGCAAGGGGCTTGTCTGGGGACTTAAGACAGATACGCAGTATTTT. Translation: CASKGLVWGLKTDTQYF.

This clone has only one observation. The genes are TRBV30 and TRBJ1-2; no reliable D call. This CDR3 has 12 amino acids. In germline, CDR1 is GTSNPN, CDR2 SVGIG (reference sequence). The V end lost 2 bases, the J end lost 6 bases, and 10 bases lay between the germline ends. CDR3: CAWSTGTNGYTF. The CDR3 DNA reads TGTGCCTGGAGTACTGGTACGAATGGCTACACCTTC.

The rearrangement uses TRBV4-2 and TRBJ2-3; possibly TRBD1 for D (5 bases). Trimming left V 0 bases short and J 2 bases short, with 15 bases between. The length of the CDR3 is 17 residues. Germline V gives CDR1 LGHNA, CDR2 YNFKEQ. The CDR3 coding sequence is TGTGCCAGCAGCCAAGATGGGGCTCCAAGACACACAGATACGCAGTATTTT. As protein: CASSQDGAPRHTDTQYF.

This clone has only a few counts. This chain uses TRBV19 with TRBJ1-2; the D gene is possibly TRBD1 (5 bases). The CDR3 loop spans 15 amino acids. Looked up from germline, CDR1 is LNHDA and CDR2 is SQIVND (reference sequence). Trimming cost V 8 bases and J 4 bases, with 20 bases left between them. The CDR3 coding sequence is TGTGCCAGTGGGAAACCGGGGGTGTTCTCCTATGGCTACACCTTC. Amino acid sequence: CASGKPGVFSYGYTF.

This chain uses TRBV27 with TRBJ1-1; 7 bases match TRBD1. The V gene's germline CDR1 is MNHEY and CDR2 SMNVEV (reference sequence). This CDR3 contains 14 residues. V shed 9 bases and J 0 bases; nucleotides not matched to a gene: 7. CDR3 in DNA: TGTGCCAGTCGAACAGGGGCCATGAACACTGAAGCTTTCTTT. Encoded protein: CASRTGAMNTEAFF.

This rearrangement joins TRBV10-3 to TRBJ2-3, with D hard to call. Germline CDR1 ENHRY, CDR2 SYGVKD. This CDR3 has 13 amino acids. V was trimmed by 2 bases and J by 4 bases, leaving 7 bases between them. CDR3 loop: CAISEVAADTQYF. The CDR3 DNA is TGTGCCATCAGTGAGGTGGCAGCAGATACGCAGTATTTT.

The chain is built from TRBV6-5 and TRBJ2-3; possibly TRBD2 for D (5 bases). The V end was cut by 6 bases, the J end by 1 base, with 14 bases between. The CDR3 covers 15 residues. Germline V gene data show CDR1 as MNHEY and CDR2 as SVGAGI. The CDR3 is CASSRTGNGTDTQYF. CDR3 DNA sequence: TGTGCCAGCAGCCGCACGGGAAACGGCACAGATACGCAGTATTTT.

The chain combines TRBV10-3 with TRBJ2-5; 7 bases align to TRBD1. Germline V gene data show CDR1 as ENHRY and CDR2 as SYGVKD. Unmatched junction bases numbered 5, after V lost 7 bases and J lost 0 bases. The CDR3 covers 14 residues. The CDR3 DNA is TGTGCCATCAAGGCGACAGGGCACCAAGAGACCCAGTACTTC. Translating gives CAIKATGHQETQYF.

J is TRBJ2-2 and V is TRBV15; TRBD1 matches 8 bases. This CDR3 has 16 residues. Germline V gives CDR1 LNHNV, CDR2 YYDKDF (reference sequence). J lost 1 base, V lost 1 base, and 2 bases had no gene match. CDR3: CATSRAGQGNTGELFF. The CDR3 DNA sequence: TGTGCCACCAGCAGAGCCGGACAGGGGAACACCGGGGAGCTGTTTTTT. The entire variable domain, with the rest obtained from reference TRBV15 and TRBJ2-2, is as follows: DAMVIQNPRYQVTQFGKPVTLSCSQTLNHNVMYWYQQKSSQAPKLLFHYYDKDFNNEADTPDNFQSRRPNTSFCFLDIRSPGLGDTAMYLCATSRAGQGNTGELFFGEGSRLTVL.

The table lists this clone with a count of one. The chain recombines TRBV6-5 with TRBJ2-1; D perhaps matches TRBD2 (7 bases). This CDR3 contains 12 residues. Germline values: CDR1 MNHEY, CDR2 SVGAGI. With 5 bases removed from V and 14 bases from J, the gap between germline ends came to 16 bases. The CDR3, as DNA: TGTGCCAGCAGTGCCCAGAGGGAGGGGGAGTTCTTC. Translated: CASSAQREGEFF.

The chain joins TRBV21-1 to TRBJ1-5; the table gives TRBD1 as D, unverified against the DNA. TRBV21-1 is designated a pseudogene. CDR3 length: 17 amino acids. In nucleotides, the CDR3 is TGTGCCAGCAGCAAAACGCCCGGGACAGGGTCGGGGCAGCCCCAGCATTTT. Protein sequence: CASSKTPGTGSGQPQHF.

The J gene is TRBJ1-5, the V gene TRBV19; D is ambiguous. There are 12 residues in the CDR3. Trimming took 5 bases from V and 5 from J, leaving 7 bases between them. Germline CDR1 LNHDA, CDR2 SQIVND (reference sequence). This CDR3 is CASSFSYQPQHF. CDR3 DNA sequence: TGTGCCAGTAGTTTCAGTTATCAGCCCCAGCATTTT.

Written as DNA, the CDR3 is TGTGCCAGCAGCGCACGAATGAGGACTAGCGGGGTCTGGGAACCAGATACGCAGTATTTT. It yields the protein CASSARMRTSGVWEPDTQYF. The genes are TRBV9 and TRBJ2-3; 12 bases line up with TRBD2. The CDR3 sequence is 20 residues long. The trim removed 3 bases at V and 4 bases at J, leaving 18 bases unmatched. Germline CDR1 SGDLS, CDR2 YYNGEE.

This clone was seen a few times. The chain uses TRBV6-5 and TRBJ2-7; 9 bases are shared with TRBD1. This CDR3 has 14 amino acids. Trimming cost V 5 bases and J 2 bases; bases outside gene matches: 4. Germline CDR1 and CDR2: MNHEY and SVGAGI. The CDR3 reads CASSPRTGAYEQYF. The CDR3 DNA is TGTGCCAGCAGTCCCCGGACAGGGGCCTACGAGCAGTACTTC.

The chain combines TRBV6-6 with TRBJ2-1; TRBD1 aligns across 8 bases. The ends lost 6 bases at V and 4 bases at J; junction bases unmatched: 5. The germline V gene encodes CDR1 MNHNY and CDR2 SVGAGI (reference sequence). The CDR3 is made up of 14 amino acids. CDR3 nucleotides: TGTGCCAGCAGCAGACAGGGGTCATACAATGAGCAGTTCTTC. Its translation is CASSRQGSYNEQFF.

The V and J genes are TRBV7-2 and TRBJ2-7; a weak D match, TRBD1 (5 bases). This CDR3 comprises 14 residues. V lost 0 bases and J 9 bases, leaving 15 bases between the germline ends. The germline V gene encodes CDR1 SGHTA and CDR2 FQGNSA. CDR3 loop: CASSLATSARVQYF. The DNA of the CDR3 is TGTGCCAGCAGCTTAGCTACTTCGGCCAGGGTGCAGTACTTC.

The chain joins TRBV28 to TRBJ2-7; tentative D call: TRBD2 (6 bases). V gave up 5 bases and J gave up 0 bases, with 17 bases separating them. This CDR3 has 16 amino acids. Germline V gives CDR1 MDHEN, CDR2 SYDVKM. The CDR3 is CASSTGTYPNSYEQYF. The CDR3 coding sequence is TGTGCCAGCAGTACCGGGACTTACCCAAACTCCTACGAGCAGTACTTC.

J is TRBJ1-3 and V is TRBV10-3, with D perhaps matching TRBD1 (5 bases). The length of the CDR3 is 14 residues. Trimming took off 4 bases at V and 3 bases at J, with 10 bases between the two ends. Germline V gene lookup returns CDR1 ENHRY and CDR2 SYGVKD. The DNA for the CDR3 is TGTGCCATCAGTGTAGGGGCAGATGGAAACACCATATATTTT. Translating it yields CAISVGADGNTIYF.

The chain couples TRBV7-2 to TRBJ1-2; the D is unclear. V was cut by 1 base and J by 4 bases, with 10 bases left in between. Germline V lookup: CDR1 SGHTA, CDR2 FQGNSA. This CDR3 region has 14 residues. The CDR3 loop is CASSLDAGFYGYTF. The DNA of the CDR3 is TGTGCCAGCAGCTTAGATGCCGGGTTCTATGGCTACACCTTC.

V usage is TRBV28 and J usage is TRBJ1-5; 7 bases fit TRBD1. Germline V gives CDR1 MDHEN, CDR2 SYDVKM. V trimming: 6 bases; J trimming: 12 bases; junction bases outside the gene matches: 11. The CDR3 runs to 13 residues. CDR3 sequence: CASREPGQCVQHF. For the CDR3, the DNA is TGTGCCAGCAGGGAGCCGGGACAGTGCGTCCAGCATTTT.

The genes are TRBV7-8 and TRBJ1-1; D call uncertain. Germline CDR1 SGHVS, CDR2 FQNEAQ. Trimming removed 5 bases at V and 5 bases at J, with 15 bases between. This CDR3 spans 14 amino acids. Written as DNA, the CDR3 is TGTGCCAGCAGCGTAGGTCCCCTATTTACTGAAGCTTTCTTT. Its protein product is CASSVGPLFTEAFF.

This clone has a handful of counts. The rearrangement uses TRBV5-4 and TRBJ2-7; TRBD1 matches 8 bases. V gave up 4 bases and J gave up 1 base; unmatched junction bases: 7. The CDR3 has 15 residues. Germline V lookup: CDR1 SGHNT, CDR2 YYREEE (reference sequence). The DNA for the CDR3 is TGTGCCAGCAGCCCCCAGGGGGCGATTTCCTACGAGCAGTACTTC. This translates into CASSPQGAISYEQYF.

The CDR3 region is CASSVGSGGKLFF. The CDR3 nucleotides read TGTGCCAGCAGCGTAGGATCCGGGGGAAAACTGTTTTTT. This sequence joins TRBV9 and TRBJ1-4, with D perhaps TRBD1 (5 bases). CDR1 and CDR2 (germline): SGDLS, YYNGEE. V was pared by 0 bases and J by 10 bases, with 10 bases between. The CDR3 loop spans 13 amino acids.